The sequence of this TCR beta chain was determined in a study of T cells in Graves' hyperthyroidism and ophthalmopathy. Trimming took 6 bases from V and 7 from J; bases not matched to a gene: 9. CDR3 length: 15 amino acids. Per the germline V gene, CDR1 is KGHSH and CDR2 is LQKENI. It was RNA transcripts that yielded the amplified TCR beta CDR3 regions. The HTBI primer set was used in a first-round RT-PCR of the TCR CDR3. TCRdb recomputed calls from the multiplex PCR reads with MiXCR, one row per CDR3 protein. The sample gives a few hundred thousand distinct CDR3 sequences, about 16% of which show up once; more than 3% is in the top ten. In its sample, this clonotype was seen many times.

The receptor's source is a woman aged 40 to 50 with Graves' ophthalmopathy. Sequenced input: blood. The chain recombines TRBV18 with TRBJ2-1; 10 bases line up with TRBD1. This CDR3 reads CASSHSGQGRNEQFF. In DNA form, the CDR3 reads TGTGCCAGCTCCCATTCGGGACAGGGGAGGAATGAGCAGTTCTTC.